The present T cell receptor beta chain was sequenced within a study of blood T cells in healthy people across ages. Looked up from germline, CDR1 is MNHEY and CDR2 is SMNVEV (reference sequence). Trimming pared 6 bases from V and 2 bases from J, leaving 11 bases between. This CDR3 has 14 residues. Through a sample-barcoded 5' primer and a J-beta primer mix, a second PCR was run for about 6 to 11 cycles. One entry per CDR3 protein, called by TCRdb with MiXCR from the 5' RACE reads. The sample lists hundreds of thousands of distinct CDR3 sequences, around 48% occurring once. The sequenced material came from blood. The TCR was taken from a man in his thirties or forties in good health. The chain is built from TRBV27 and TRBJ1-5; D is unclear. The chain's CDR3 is CASRQSSGNQPQHF. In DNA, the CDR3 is TGTGCCAGCAGACAATCAAGTGGCAATCAGCCCCAGCATTTT.